This T cell receptor beta chain was obtained from a study of T cells in Graves' hyperthyroidism and ophthalmopathy. Germline trimming cut 6 bases from V and 4 bases from J; bases unmatched to any gene: 6. This CDR3 is 14 amino acids long. Germline values: CDR1 SNHLY, CDR2 FYNNEI. Those patients with uncontrolled infection, other autoimmune disease, pregnancy or lactation were excluded. Using RNA transcripts as the source, TCR beta CDR3 regions were amplified. Initially, a first-round RT-PCR of the TCR CDR3 employed the HTBI primer set. A single record per CDR3 protein comes from TCRdb applying MiXCR to the multiplex PCR reads. The sample has more than 550,000 distinct CDR3 sequences, roughly 45% seen once; the top ten hold more than 7%.

Material: peripheral blood or thyroid tissue (not recorded which). The clonotype comes from an adult man with Graves' disease, either hyperthyroidism or ophthalmopathy (not recorded which). J is TRBJ1-1 and V is TRBV2, with 9 positions matching TRBD1. The CDR3 DNA follows: TGTGCCAGCAGGGGGACAGGGATGGCCACTGAAGCTTTCTTT. Translating gives CASRGTGMATEAFF.